Following are 21 T cell receptor beta chains from one sample sequenced in a study of OX40 agonist ivuxolimab in advanced cancers. Generated by immunoSEQ multiplex PCR, the TCRdb table keeps only in-frame clones and is missing some. This sample has more than 45,000 clones; roughly nine tenths occur once, and the top ten carry 9% to 15%. The specimen comprised CD4+ or CD8+ T cells sorted from blood, sampled in a trial of the OX40 agonist ivuxolimab. These receptors were obtained from an adult with an advanced solid tumor such as melanoma, head and neck, liver or kidney cancer.

V usage is TRBV7-9 and J usage is TRBJ2-7, with TRBD1 as a possible D gene (6 bases). Germline lookup yields CDR1 SEHNR and CDR2 FQNEAQ (reference sequence). Trimming left V 4 bases short and J 1 base short, with 14 bases between. The CDR3 contains 15 residues. The chain's CDR3 is CASSSLTGKSYEQYF. CDR3 DNA sequence: TGTGCCAGCAGCTCCCTAACAGGGAAGTCCTACGAGCAGTACTTC.

The chain recombines TRBV14 with TRBJ1-1; TRBD1 matches at 9 bases. This CDR3 spans 15 amino acids. CDR1 and CDR2 (germline): SGHDN, FVKESK. Germline trimming cut 4 bases from V and 5 bases from J; bases unmatched to any gene: 8. The CDR3 nucleotides read TGTGCCAGCAGCCCTACAGGGGGCGGATGGACTGAAGCTTTCTTT. Residues: CASSPTGGGWTEAFF.

The sample holds one count of this clone. The rearrangement joins TRBV9 to TRBJ1-2; D gene ambiguous. The V end was cut by 4 bases, the J end by 2 bases, with 21 bases between. There are 17 residues in the CDR3. Germline V gives CDR1 SGDLS, CDR2 YYNGEE. The CDR3 DNA reads as TGTGCCAGCAGCTACTCCATTGACACTAAACCCAACTATGGCTACACCTTC. Protein: CASSYSIDTKPNYGYTF.

The V gene is TRBV4-3, the J gene TRBJ1-2; tentative D call: TRBD1 (5 bases). CDR1 and CDR2 (germline): LGHNA, YSLEER. CDR3 length equals 13 residues. V was cut by 1 base and J by 8 bases, with 11 bases left in between. DNA of the CDR3: TGCGCCAGCAGCCAAGGGGGGACGTGGGGCTACACCTTC. Residues: CASSQGGTWGYTF.

The gene calls are TRBV7-9 and TRBJ2-7; D is unresolved. The CDR3 has 13 amino acids. Germline-derived CDR1 and CDR2 are SEHNR and FQNEAQ (reference sequence). V was clipped by 3 bases and J by 2 bases, with 8 bases between them. CDR3 loop: CASSFGRTYEQYF. The DNA for the CDR3 is TGTGCCAGCAGCTTCGGACGTACCTACGAGCAGTACTTC.

The J gene is TRBJ2-1, the V gene TRBV13; no firm D call. Germline assignment: CDR1 PRHDT and CDR2 FYEKMQ (reference sequence). Trimming stripped 3 bases from V and 7 bases from J, with 10 bases between. The CDR3 has 13 amino acids. The CDR3 is CASSFTAGNEQFF. The CDR3 DNA reads as TGTGCCAGCAGCTTCACTGCAGGAAATGAGCAGTTCTTC.

This clone was counted once. The chain joins TRBV7-9 to TRBJ2-2; 9 nucleotides match TRBD2. The CDR3 is 18 residues long. V was pared by 1 base and J by 4 bases, with 10 bases of the junction left unmatched. Germline CDR1 is SEHNR and CDR2 is FQNEAQ (reference sequence). DNA of the CDR3: TGTGCCAGCAGCTTAGTTGGTAGCGGGAGTCGGGTCACCGGGGAGCTGTTTTTT. Translated: CASSLVGSGSRVTGELFF. The entire variable domain, with the rest obtained from reference TRBV7-9 and TRBJ2-2, is as follows: DTGVSQNPRHKITKRGQNVTFRCDPISEHNRLYWYRQTLGQGPEFLTYFQNEAQLEKSRLLSDRFSAERPKGSFSTLEIQRTEQGDSAMYLCASSLVGSGSRVTGELFFGEGSRLTVL.

Here the CDR3 DNA reads TGTGCCAGCAGCCAGGGGGACGGCTACTATGGCTACACCTTC. Its protein product is CASSQGDGYYGYTF. The genes are TRBV5-6 and TRBJ1-2; TRBD1 matches at 7 bases. V dropped 4 bases and J dropped 3; count of bases not matched to a gene: 6. The germline V gene has CDR1 SGHDT and CDR2 YYEEEE. The CDR3 loop spans 14 amino acids.

The V call is TRBV28, the J call TRBJ2-4; 7 bases map to TRBD2. CDR3 length equals 16 residues. Germline lookup yields CDR1 MDHEN and CDR2 SYDVKM. J gave up 2 bases and V 6 bases, and 10 bases lay outside the gene matches. The CDR3 DNA follows: TGTGCCAGCAGACTAGTCGGGGGGACTACCAAAAACATTCAGTACTTC. This translates into CASRLVGGTTKNIQYF. The entire variable domain, with the rest obtained from reference TRBV28 and TRBJ2-4, is as follows: DVKVTQSSRYLVKRTGEKVFLECVQDMDHENMFWYRQDPGLGLRLIYFSYDVKMKEKGDIPEGYSVSREKKERFSLILESASTNQTSMYLCASRLVGGTTKNIQYFGAGTRLSVL.

Turning to this clone: Other DNA sequences in the sample encode the same CDR3. The rearrangement uses TRBV27 and TRBJ2-5; 14 bases align to TRBD2. This CDR3 region has 15 residues. V dropped 6 bases and J dropped 4; count of bases not matched to a gene: 4. Per the germline V gene, CDR1 is MNHEY and CDR2 is SMNVEV (reference sequence). The CDR3, as DNA: TGTGCCAGCAGCCTAGGGACTAGCGGGAGAGAGACCCAGTACTTC. Translated, it gives CASSLGTSGRETQYF.

The chain combines TRBV28 with TRBJ2-2; D is unclear. Trimming took 8 bases from V and 9 from J, leaving 10 bases between them. CDR1 is MDHEN and CDR2 is SYDVKM in the germline V gene. The CDR3 has 11 amino acids. The CDR3 coding sequence is TGTGCCAGCGCGAGGCGCTGGGAGCTGTTTTTT. This codes for CASARRWELFF.

The V and J genes are TRBV19 and TRBJ2-7; D is undetermined. CDR1 and CDR2 from the germline V gene are LNHDA and SQIVND (reference sequence). The CDR3 length is 13 residues. V lost 3 bases, J lost 3 bases, and 9 bases lay in between. The CDR3 nucleotides are TGTGCCAGTAGTATGTTTCAGAGCTACGAGCAGTACTTC. Protein product: CASSMFQSYEQYF.

The chain links TRBV4-1 to TRBJ2-5; D may match TRBD1 or TRBD2 (6 bases each). The CDR3 spans 17 residues. Germline loops: CDR1 MGHRA, CDR2 YSYEKL. Trimming shortened V by 4 bases and J by 3 bases, and 21 bases separated the two germline ends. This CDR3 is CASSPSRAGHWEETQYF. CDR3 bases: TGCGCCAGCAGCCCCTCGCGGGCGGGACATTGGGAAGAGACCCAGTACTTC.

The V call is TRBV25-1, the J call TRBJ2-1; possible D gene TRBD2, 5 bases. Germline CDR1 reads MGHDK; CDR2 reads SYGVNS. CDR3 size: 13 residues. With 4 bases removed from V and 3 bases from J, the gap between germline ends came to 7 bases. For the CDR3, the DNA is TGTGCCAGCAGTGTAGACTACTACAATGAGCAGTTCTTC. Encoded protein: CASSVDYYNEQFF.

V usage is TRBV4-1 and J usage is TRBJ2-2; 10 nucleotides line up with TRBD1. Germline V gene sequence: CDR1 MGHRA, CDR2 YSYEKL. The CDR3 has 18 amino acids. V lost 4 bases to trimming and J lost 7 bases; unmatched junction nucleotides: 15. The CDR3 region has the DNA TGCGCCAGCAGCCTTTATCCCCGGGACAGGGGCAATGGCGGGGAGCTGTTTTTT. This sequence encodes CASSLYPRDRGNGGELFF.

The chain employs TRBV28 and TRBJ1-5, with D unclear. The CDR3 covers 15 residues. V lost 6 bases, J lost 0 bases, and 12 bases lay in between. Germline CDR1 and CDR2: MDHEN and SYDVKM. In nucleotides, the CDR3 is TGTGCCAGCAGCGGAGACTCCTTTAGCAATCAGCCCCAGCATTTT. This gives the protein CASSGDSFSNQPQHF.

The chain couples TRBV11-2 to TRBJ2-1, with 11 bases aligning to TRBD2. The CDR3 has 15 amino acids. J gave up 6 bases and V 5 bases, and 6 bases lay outside the gene matches. Germline V CDR1 and CDR2: SGHAT, FQNNGV. This CDR3 is CASSRLAGSVNEQFF. The CDR3, as DNA: TGTGCCAGCAGCCGACTAGCGGGATCTGTCAATGAGCAGTTCTTC.

The rearrangement uses TRBV11-2 and TRBJ1-3, with no clear D. The CDR3 sequence is 15 residues long. Germline loops: CDR1 SGHAT, CDR2 FQNNGV. V lost 2 bases, J lost 3 bases, and 11 bases lay in between. The chain's CDR3 is CASSLRASSGNTIYF. The CDR3 bases are TGTGCCAGCAGCTTAAGAGCCTCAAGTGGAAACACCATATATTTT.

The chain uses TRBV7-6 and TRBJ2-3, with D tentatively TRBD1 (5 bases). From germline, CDR1 is SGHVS and CDR2 FNYEAQ. Trimming stripped 1 base from V and 3 bases from J, with 8 bases between. The CDR3 contains 14 residues. The CDR3 region has the DNA TGTGCCAGCAGCTTAGGCACAGGTACAGATACGCAGTATTTT. Translated, it gives CASSLGTGTDTQYF. Variable domain in full (rest from reference TRBV7-6 and TRBJ2-3): GAGVSQSPRYKVTKRGQDVALRCDPISGHVSLYWYRQALGQGPEFLTYFNYEAQQDKSGLPNDRFSAERPEGSISTLTIQRTEQRDSAMYRCASSLGTGTDTQYFGPGTRLTVL.

V gene TRBV9 combines with J gene TRBJ2-3; the D gene is possibly TRBD2 (6 bases). Germline CDR1 is SGDLS and CDR2 is YYNGEE. Trimming removed 0 bases from V and 2 bases from J, with 13 bases in between. The CDR3 contains 16 residues. The CDR3 sequence is CASSVAGREFTDTQYF. CDR3 coding DNA: TGTGCCAGCAGCGTAGCGGGTCGGGAGTTCACAGATACGCAGTATTTT.

This chain uses TRBV30 with TRBJ1-1; 7 bases are a match to TRBD1. Trimming cost V 1 base and J 3 bases; bases outside gene matches: 2. The CDR3 length is 13 residues. Germline assignment: CDR1 GTSNPN and CDR2 SVGIG (reference sequence). The CDR3 loop reads CAWSGQGYTEAFF. For the CDR3, the DNA is TGTGCCTGGAGTGGACAGGGTTACACTGAAGCTTTCTTT.